This TCR beta chain was obtained from a study of blood T cells in healthy people across ages. For the study at large: Every two T cells gave about one barcoded beta molecule via template switching.

Every donor provided roughly 9.1 milliliters of peripheral blood. In regard to this clonotype: Its antigen remains unidentified.

The CDR3 totals 13 residues. V lost 0 bases and J 8 bases, leaving 8 bases between the germline ends. The germline V gene has CDR1 SGHAT and CDR2 FQDESV (reference sequence). With a J-beta primer mix and a sample-barcoded 5' primer, a second PCR ran about 6 to 11 cycles. A template-switch adaptor containing 12 random nucleotides labeled each cDNA molecule. From the 5' RACE reads, TCRdb called clonotypes with MiXCR, one entry per CDR3 protein. The table shows around 600,000 distinct CDR3 sequences, with less than 60% occurring only once. Study outcomes and limitations: Estimates of total diversity, which came from one million sequenced T cells, were considered to be underestimates.

The TCR comes from a man at least 80 years old in good health. Sequencing was carried out using blood. The chain has TRBV11-1 and TRBJ2-1, with D unresolved. CDR3 coding DNA: TGTGCCAGCAGCTTAGCTTCTGGATATGAGCAGTTCTTC. This sequence encodes CASSLASGYEQFF.